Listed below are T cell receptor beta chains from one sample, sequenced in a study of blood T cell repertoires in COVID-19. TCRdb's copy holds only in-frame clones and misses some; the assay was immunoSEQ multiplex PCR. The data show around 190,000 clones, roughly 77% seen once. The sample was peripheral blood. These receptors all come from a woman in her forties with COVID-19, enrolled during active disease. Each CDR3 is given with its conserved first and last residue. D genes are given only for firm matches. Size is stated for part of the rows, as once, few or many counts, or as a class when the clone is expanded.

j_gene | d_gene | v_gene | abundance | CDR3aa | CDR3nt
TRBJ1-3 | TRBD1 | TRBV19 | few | CASSTGTGALFSGNTIYF | TGTGCCAGTAGCACCGGGACAGGGGCTCTTTTTTCTGGAAACACCATATATTTT
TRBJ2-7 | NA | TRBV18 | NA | CASSPPTDEQYF | TGTGCCAGCTCACCACCCACAGACGAGCAGTACTTC
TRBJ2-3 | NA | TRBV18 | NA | CASSPPSGATDTQYF | TGTGCCAGCTCACCACCAAGCGGCGCGACAGATACGCAGTATTTT
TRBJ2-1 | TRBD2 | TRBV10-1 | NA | CASSVSSGRPYNEQFF | TGCGCCAGCAGTGTCTCTAGCGGGAGGCCCTACAATGAGCAGTTCTTC
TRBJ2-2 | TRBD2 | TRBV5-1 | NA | CASRERTSGTGELFF | TGCGCCAGCAGAGAACGGACTAGCGGTACCGGGGAGCTGTTTTTT
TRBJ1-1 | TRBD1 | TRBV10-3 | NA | CATQGALATEAFF | TGTGCCACACAGGGGGCGCTTGCCACTGAAGCTTTCTTT
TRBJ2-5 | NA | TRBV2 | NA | CASKYRENQETQYF | TGTGCCAGCAAGTACAGGGAAAACCAAGAGACCCAGTACTTC
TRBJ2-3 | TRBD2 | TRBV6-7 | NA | CASSYLGLAGEGPSTDTQYF | TGTGCCAGCAGTTACTTAGGACTAGCGGGAGAGGGCCCTAGCACAGATACGCAGTATTTT
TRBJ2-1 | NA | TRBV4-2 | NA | CASGGHQSSYNEQFF | TGTGCCAGCGGGGGACACCAAAGCTCCTACAATGAGCAGTTCTTC
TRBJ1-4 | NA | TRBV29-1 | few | CSVSRGTNEKLFF | TGCAGCGTTAGCAGGGGAACTAATGAAAAACTGTTTTTT
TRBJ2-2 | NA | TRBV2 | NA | CASIELVNTGELFF | TGTGCCAGCATTGAACTAGTGAACACCGGGGAGCTGTTTTTT
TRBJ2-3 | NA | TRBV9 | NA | CASARGDRSTDTQYF | TGTGCCAGCGCGAGGGGGGACAGAAGCACAGATACGCAGTATTTT
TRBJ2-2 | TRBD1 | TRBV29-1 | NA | CSVDTGGTGELFF | TGCAGCGTTGATACAGGGGGCACCGGGGAGCTGTTTTTT
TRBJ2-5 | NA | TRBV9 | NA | CASSPRGWETQYF | TGTGCCAGCAGCCCCCGGGGGTGGGAGACCCAGTACTTC
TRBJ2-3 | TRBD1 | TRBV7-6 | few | CASSLDGTGGDTQYF | TGTGCCAGCAGCTTAGACGGGACAGGGGGGGATACGCAGTATTTT
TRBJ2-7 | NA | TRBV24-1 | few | CATGAVSSYEQYF | TGTGCCACCGGGGCAGTGAGCTCCTACGAGCAGTACTTC